Detailed here is one TCR beta chain. Its antigen remains unknown. The data derive from a study of T cell responses to AZD1222 COVID-19 vaccine. Whole-study results and caveats: The donor group comprised mostly white British people and more females; the analysis possibly underestimated clonal diversity. Reportedly, nearly half of unique spike TCRs recognized epitopes outside B.1.351/B.1.1.7 mutations. Across spike, vaccine-associated CD4 TCRs were found, dominant at 160-218 and 743-854.

V lost 2 bases and J lost 5, with 13 bases in between. The CDR3 runs to 15 residues. The V gene's germline CDR1 is MGHRA and CDR2 YSYEKL. TCRdb keeps only in-frame clones here, not all; method: immunoSEQ multiplex PCR. Of some 130,000 clones listed, 70% to 90% are singletons. The V call is TRBV4-1, the J call TRBJ2-4; D remains ambiguous. Sequencing used peripheral blood, obtained on day 0 of AZD1222 vaccination. This sequence originates from an adult in good health. CDR3 bases: TGCGCCAGCAGCCAAAGGCGGCAGCCGGAAAACATTCAGTACTTC. Protein: CASSQRRQPENIQYF.